This T cell receptor (beta chain) was identified in a study of T-cell memory formation after mild COVID-19. Study background: The TCR clusters were mostly specific to one donor. Overall study findings and caveats: Certain responding clones were present in pre-infection memory, suggesting participation of cross-reactive memory.

This clonotype has more than one count but fewer than ten. Its target is not known. The 5'RACE method, run with constant-segment primers, produced TCR alpha and TCR beta cDNA libraries (carrying sample barcodes and UMIs). TCRdb itself ran the 5' RACE reads through MiXCR, one entry per CDR3 protein. The sample carries roughly 250,000 distinct CDR3 sequences, 15% to 20% recorded once. V was shortened by 0 bases and J by 6 bases, with 8 bases between the two germline ends. The CDR3 spans 14 residues. CDR1 is SEHNR, CDR2 FQNEAQ, per germline (reference sequence). The receptor was isolated from a man younger than 35 who had mild COVID-19 (a few samples of this study predate the infection). Cell type and time point are not known. Input material: PBMCs or a T cell subset sorted from them (not recorded which). J is TRBJ2-2 and V is TRBV7-9; unclear D gene. As DNA, the CDR3 is TGTGCCAGCAGCTTAGCGAGAAGGTCCGGGGAGCTGTTTTTT. Its translation is CASSLARRSGELFF.